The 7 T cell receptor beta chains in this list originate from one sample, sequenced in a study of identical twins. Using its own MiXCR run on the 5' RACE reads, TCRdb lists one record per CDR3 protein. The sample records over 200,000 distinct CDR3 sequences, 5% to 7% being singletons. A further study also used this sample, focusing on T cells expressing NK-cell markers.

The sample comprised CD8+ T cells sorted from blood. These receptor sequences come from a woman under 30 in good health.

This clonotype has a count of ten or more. The CDR3 coding sequence is TGCAGCGCCAGGGAAGGCTACACCTTC. This gives the protein CSAREGYTF. J is TRBJ1-2 and V is TRBV29-1; tentatively, D is TRBD1 (5 bases). Germline lookup yields CDR1 SQVTM and CDR2 ANQGSEA. The V and J ends lost 7 bases and 8 bases respectively, with 8 bases between them. This CDR3 is 9 amino acids long.

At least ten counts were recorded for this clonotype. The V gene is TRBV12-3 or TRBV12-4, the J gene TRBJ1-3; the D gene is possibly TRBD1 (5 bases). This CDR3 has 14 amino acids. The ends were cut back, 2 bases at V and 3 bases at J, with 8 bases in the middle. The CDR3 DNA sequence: TGTGCCAGCAGTTTAACAGGCTTTGGAAACACCATATATTTT. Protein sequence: CASSLTGFGNTIYF.

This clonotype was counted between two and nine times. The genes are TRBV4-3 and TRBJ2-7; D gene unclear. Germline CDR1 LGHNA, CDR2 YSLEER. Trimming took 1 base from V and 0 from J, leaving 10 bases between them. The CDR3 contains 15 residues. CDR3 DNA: TGCGCCAGCAGCCAAGCACGAGGCAGCTCCTACGAGCAGTACTTC. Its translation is CASSQARGSSYEQYF.

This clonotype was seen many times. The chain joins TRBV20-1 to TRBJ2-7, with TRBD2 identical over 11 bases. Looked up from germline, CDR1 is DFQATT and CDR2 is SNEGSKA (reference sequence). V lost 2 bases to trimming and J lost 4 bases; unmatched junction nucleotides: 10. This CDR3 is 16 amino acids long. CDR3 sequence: CSARSRLAGTIYEQYF. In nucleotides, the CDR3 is TGCAGTGCTAGATCGCGACTAGCGGGAACCATATACGAGCAGTACTTC.

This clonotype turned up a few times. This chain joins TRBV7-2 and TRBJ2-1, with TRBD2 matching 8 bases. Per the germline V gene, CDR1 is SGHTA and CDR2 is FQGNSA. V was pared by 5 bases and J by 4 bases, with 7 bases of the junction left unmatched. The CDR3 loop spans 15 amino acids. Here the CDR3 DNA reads TGTGCCAGCAGCGCCAGCGGGAGTCGGTACAATGAGCAGTTCTTC. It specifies CASSASGSRYNEQFF.

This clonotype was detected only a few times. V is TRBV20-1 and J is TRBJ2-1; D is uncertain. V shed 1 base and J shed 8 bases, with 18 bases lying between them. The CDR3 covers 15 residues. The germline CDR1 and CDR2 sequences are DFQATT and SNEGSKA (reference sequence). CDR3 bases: TGCAGTGCTAGAGCCTCCGGTCGGGTGAGCGATGAGCAGTTCTTC. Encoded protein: CSARASGRVSDEQFF.

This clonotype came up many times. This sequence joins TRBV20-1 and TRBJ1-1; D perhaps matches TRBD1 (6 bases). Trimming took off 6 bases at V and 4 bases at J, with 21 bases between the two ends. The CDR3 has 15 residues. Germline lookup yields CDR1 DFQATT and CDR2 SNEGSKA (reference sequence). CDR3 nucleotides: TGCAGTGCCCGCGCAGGGGCGCGGAGTTTCACTGAAGCTTTCTTT. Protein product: CSARAGARSFTEAFF.